The rows below give T cell receptor beta chains drawn from one sample of a study of OX40 agonist ivuxolimab in advanced cancers. Clones were sequenced by immunoSEQ multiplex PCR, and TCRdb holds only the in-frame ones, with some missing. This sample carries 70,000 or so clones, 88% of them seen once, and the ten largest clones take about 2.1%. The source was CD4+ or CD8+ T cells sorted from blood, collected in a trial of the OX40 agonist ivuxolimab. The source of these receptors is an adult with an advanced solid tumor such as melanoma, head and neck, liver or kidney cancer. Each CDR3 is given with its conserved first and last residue.

v_gene	CDR3aa
TRBV7-2	CASSLVAGGWNEQYF
TRBV2	CASSTGNSETQYF
TRBV7-6	CASSLVAASYEQYF
TRBV7-2	CASSSTRWGVSYEQYF
TRBV5-1	CASSLATGTGGTEQYF
TRBV10-3	CAISEWGGNSPLHF
TRBV5-1	CASSLEAGADTQYF
TRBV23-1	CASSKMGGPASTDTQYF
TRBV4-3	CASSRDREAGELFF
TRBV27	CASSLNDMGTDGYTF
TRBV6-1	CASSEGGKNTEAFF
TRBV27	CASSPSGTGDYGYTF
TRBV7-9	CASVFSRDSSSYNEQFF
TRBV6-5	CASSYLGEAFF
TRBV6-6	CASSDRDREYEQYF
TRBV11-1	CASSGGGNEEKLFF
TRBV5-1	CASRLAETQYF
TRBV27	CASGGVTGLILGYTF
TRBV4-2	CASSRAGGNTDTQYF
TRBV18	CASSPANSPLHF
TRBV9	CASSLSGTSGSYNEQFF
TRBV20-1	CSATSGYEQYF
TRBV14	CASSPSDTQYF
TRBV5-1	CASSLGMNSPLHF
TRBV19	CASSIDGSSGANVLTF
TRBV18	CASSPAAGLTLGNEQFF
TRBV5-4	CASSLAGGSSYEQYF
TRBV2	CASSGAYEQYF
TRBV5-1	CASRDDSYGYTF
TRBV28	CASSDTPSGFAYEQYF
TRBV7-9	CASSRQGTYEQYF
TRBV18	CASSPGTGNQPQHF
TRBV27	CASMVQGNSPLHF
TRBV30	CAWSKDRGYQPQHF
TRBV5-1	CASSLLSIGTGELFF
TRBV2	CASSPTGTGEKLFF
TRBV5-4	CASRVENWDRNEQFF
TRBV7-9	CASSPTGGSSSPLHF
TRBV2	CASRVGLAGGGEQFF
TRBV5-1	CASSLIGGIEAFF
TRBV5-1	CASSLAGLGETQYF
TRBV4-1	CASSEGGSTDTQYF
TRBV19	CASSRGQGLSEQYF
TRBV10-3	CAISESGEGAKNIQYF
TRBV5-8	CASSLRGGTERKETQYF
TRBV5-6	CASSFFPGGNQPQHF
TRBV28	CASSLWVPGTQYF
TRBV10-3	CAISDQSRDSEQFF
TRBV7-3	CASSLIVGTGELFF
TRBV28	CASSSSLRRPGQGDTGELFF
TRBV9	CASSPRRAAGSAYNEQFF